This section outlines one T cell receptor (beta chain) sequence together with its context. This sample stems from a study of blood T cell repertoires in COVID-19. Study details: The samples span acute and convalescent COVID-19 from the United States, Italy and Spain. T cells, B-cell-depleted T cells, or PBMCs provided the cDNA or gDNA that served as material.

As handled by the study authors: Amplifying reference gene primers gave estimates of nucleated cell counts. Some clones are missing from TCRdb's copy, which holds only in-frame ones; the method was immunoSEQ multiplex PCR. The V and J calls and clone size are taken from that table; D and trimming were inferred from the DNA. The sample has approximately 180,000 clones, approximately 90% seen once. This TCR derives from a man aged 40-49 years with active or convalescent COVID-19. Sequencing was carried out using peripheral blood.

The CDR3 is CACGRGRETQYF. CDR3 coding DNA: TGTGCCTGCGGGAGGGGACGTGAGACCCAGTACTTC. The chain couples TRBV28 to TRBJ2-5, with 9 nucleotides matching TRBD2. V gave up 11 bases and J gave up 5 bases; unmatched junction bases: 6. This CDR3 contains 12 residues. Looked up from germline, CDR1 is MDHEN and CDR2 is SYDVKM.